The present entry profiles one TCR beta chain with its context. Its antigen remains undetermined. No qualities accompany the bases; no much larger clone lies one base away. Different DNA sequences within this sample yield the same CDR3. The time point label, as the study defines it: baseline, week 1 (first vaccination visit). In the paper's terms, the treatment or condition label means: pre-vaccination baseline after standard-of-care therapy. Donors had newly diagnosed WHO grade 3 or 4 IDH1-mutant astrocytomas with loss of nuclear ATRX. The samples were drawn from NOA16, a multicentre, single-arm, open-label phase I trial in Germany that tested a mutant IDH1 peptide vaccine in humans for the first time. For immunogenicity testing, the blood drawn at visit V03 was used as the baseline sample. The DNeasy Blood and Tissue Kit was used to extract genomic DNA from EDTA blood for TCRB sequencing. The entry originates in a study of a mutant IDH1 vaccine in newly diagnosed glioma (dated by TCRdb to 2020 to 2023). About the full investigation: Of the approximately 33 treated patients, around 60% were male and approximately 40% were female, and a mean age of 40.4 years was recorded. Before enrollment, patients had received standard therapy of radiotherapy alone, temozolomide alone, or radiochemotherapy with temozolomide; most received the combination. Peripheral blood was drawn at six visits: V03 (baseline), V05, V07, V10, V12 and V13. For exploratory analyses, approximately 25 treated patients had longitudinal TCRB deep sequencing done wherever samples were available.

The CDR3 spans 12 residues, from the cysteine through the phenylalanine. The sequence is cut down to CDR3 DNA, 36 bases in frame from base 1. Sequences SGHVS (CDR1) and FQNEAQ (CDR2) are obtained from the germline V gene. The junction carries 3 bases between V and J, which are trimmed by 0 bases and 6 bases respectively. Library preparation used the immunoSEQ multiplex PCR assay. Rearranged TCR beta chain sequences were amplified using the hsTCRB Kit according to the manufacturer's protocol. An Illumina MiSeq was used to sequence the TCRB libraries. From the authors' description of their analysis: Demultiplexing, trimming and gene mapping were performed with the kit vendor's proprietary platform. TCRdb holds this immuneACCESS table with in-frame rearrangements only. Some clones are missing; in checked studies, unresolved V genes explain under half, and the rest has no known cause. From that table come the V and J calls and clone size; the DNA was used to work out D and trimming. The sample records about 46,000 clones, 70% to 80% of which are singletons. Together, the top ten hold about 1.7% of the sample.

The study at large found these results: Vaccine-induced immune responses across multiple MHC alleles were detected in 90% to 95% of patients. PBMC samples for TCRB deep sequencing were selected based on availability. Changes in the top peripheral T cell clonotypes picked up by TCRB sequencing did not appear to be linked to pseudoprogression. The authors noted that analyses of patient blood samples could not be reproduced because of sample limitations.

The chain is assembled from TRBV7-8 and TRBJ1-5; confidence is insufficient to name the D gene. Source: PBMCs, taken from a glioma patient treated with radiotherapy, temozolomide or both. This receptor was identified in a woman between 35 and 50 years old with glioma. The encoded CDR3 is CASSLAGQPQHF. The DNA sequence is TGTGCCAGCAGCTTAGCGGGTCAGCCCCAGCATTTT. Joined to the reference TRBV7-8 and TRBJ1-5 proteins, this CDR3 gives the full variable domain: GAGVSQSPRYKVAKRGQDVALRCDPISGHVSLFWYQQALGQGPEFLTYFQNEAQLDKSGLPSDRFFAERPEGSVSTLKIQRTQQEDSAVYLCASSLAGQPQHFGDGTRLSIL.